Below, one T cell receptor beta chain is given with its context. This CDR3 spans 15 amino acids. V lost 5 bases and J lost 4; bases outside the gene matches: 10. Germline loops: CDR1 SEHNR, CDR2 FQNEAQ (reference sequence). The sample is drawn from a study of T cell changes during pregnancy in multiple sclerosis. The table came from immunoSEQ multiplex PCR; TCRdb's copy has only in-frame clones and leaves some out. Among around 80,000 clones, around 94% were seen once, and the ten largest hold 2.3%. The sample was peripheral blood, taken before pregnancy. V usage is TRBV7-9 and J usage is TRBJ2-5, with 7 bases fitting TRBD1. This TCR derives from a female donor with multiple sclerosis, enrolled in a pregnancy study. In DNA, the CDR3 is TGTGCCAGCAGCACCCGACAGGGAATAACAGAGACCCAGTACTTC. This encodes CASSTRQGITETQYF.